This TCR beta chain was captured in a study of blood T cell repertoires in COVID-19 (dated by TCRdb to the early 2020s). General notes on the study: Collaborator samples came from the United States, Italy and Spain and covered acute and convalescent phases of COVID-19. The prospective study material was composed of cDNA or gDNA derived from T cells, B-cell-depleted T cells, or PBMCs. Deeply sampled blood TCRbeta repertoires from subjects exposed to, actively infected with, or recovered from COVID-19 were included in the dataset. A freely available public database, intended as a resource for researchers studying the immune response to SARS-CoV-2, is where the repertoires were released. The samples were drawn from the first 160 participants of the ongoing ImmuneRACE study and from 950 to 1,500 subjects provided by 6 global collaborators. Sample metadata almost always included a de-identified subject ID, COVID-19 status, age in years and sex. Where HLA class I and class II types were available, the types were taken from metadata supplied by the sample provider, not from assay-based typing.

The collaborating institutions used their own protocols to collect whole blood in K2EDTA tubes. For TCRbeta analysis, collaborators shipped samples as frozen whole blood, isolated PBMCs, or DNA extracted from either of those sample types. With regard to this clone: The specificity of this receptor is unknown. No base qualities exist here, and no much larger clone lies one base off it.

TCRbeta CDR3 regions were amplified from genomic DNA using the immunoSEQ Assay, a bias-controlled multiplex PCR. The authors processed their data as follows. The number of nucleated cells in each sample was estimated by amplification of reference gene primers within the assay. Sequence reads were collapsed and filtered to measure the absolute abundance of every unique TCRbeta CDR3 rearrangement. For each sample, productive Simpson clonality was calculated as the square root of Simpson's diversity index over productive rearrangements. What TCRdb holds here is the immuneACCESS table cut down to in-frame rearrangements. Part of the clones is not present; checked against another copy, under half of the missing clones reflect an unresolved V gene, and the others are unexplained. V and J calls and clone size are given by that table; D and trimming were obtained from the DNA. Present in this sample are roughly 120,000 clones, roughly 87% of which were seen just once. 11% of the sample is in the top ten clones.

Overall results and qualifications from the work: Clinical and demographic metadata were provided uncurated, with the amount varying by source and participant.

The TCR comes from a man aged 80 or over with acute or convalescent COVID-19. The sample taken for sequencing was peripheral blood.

The nucleotide sequence reads as follows: TGTGCCAGCAGTTCCCAGCGGGAGGGTCCCTACGAGCAGTACTTC. Its amino acids are CASSSQREGPYEQYF. The chain is assembled from TRBV27 and TRBJ2-7, and TRBD2 matches 10 of the central bases. Taken from the germline V gene (reference sequence), the CDR1 and CDR2 loops are MNHEY and SMNVEV. At the junction V is shortened by 4 bases and J by 2 bases; bases outside the gene matches: 5. The CDR3 covers 15 residues, taking in both the cysteine and the phenylalanine. The DNA shown is the 45-base CDR3, in frame from base 1.